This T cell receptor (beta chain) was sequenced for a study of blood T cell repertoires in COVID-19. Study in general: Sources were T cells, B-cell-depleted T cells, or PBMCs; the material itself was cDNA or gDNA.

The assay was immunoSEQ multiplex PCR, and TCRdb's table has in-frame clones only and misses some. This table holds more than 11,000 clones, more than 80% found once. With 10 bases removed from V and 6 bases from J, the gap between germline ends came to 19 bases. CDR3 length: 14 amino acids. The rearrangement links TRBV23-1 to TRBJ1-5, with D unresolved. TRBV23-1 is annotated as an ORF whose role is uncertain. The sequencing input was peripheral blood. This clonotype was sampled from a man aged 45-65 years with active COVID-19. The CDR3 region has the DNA TGCGCCACCGAAGGTGGTGCGGGATGTCAGCCCCAGCATTTT. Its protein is CATEGGAGCQPQHF.